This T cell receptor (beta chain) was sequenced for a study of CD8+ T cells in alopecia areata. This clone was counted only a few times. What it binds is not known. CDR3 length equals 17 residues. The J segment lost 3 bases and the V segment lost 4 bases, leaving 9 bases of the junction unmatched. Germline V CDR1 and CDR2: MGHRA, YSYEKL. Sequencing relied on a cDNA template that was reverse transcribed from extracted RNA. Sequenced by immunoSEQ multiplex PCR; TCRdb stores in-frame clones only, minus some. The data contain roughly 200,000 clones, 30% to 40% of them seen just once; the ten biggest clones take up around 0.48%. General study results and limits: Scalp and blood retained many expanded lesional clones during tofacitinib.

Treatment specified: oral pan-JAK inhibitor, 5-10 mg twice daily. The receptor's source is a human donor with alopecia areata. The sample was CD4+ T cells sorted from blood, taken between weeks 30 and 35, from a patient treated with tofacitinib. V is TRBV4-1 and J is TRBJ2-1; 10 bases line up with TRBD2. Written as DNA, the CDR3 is TGCGCCAGCAGCCCCGTCGCGACTAGCGGGTACTACAATGAGCAGTTCTTC. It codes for CASSPVATSGYYNEQFF.